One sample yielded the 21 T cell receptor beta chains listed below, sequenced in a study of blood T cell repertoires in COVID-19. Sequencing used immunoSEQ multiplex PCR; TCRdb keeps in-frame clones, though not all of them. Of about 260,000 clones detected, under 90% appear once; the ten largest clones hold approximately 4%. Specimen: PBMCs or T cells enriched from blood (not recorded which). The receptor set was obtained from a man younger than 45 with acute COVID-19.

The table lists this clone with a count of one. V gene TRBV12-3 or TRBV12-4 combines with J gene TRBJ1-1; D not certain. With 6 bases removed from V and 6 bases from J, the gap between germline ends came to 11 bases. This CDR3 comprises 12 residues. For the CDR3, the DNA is TGTGCCAGCAGCCCCCGTTCCTCTGAAGCTTTCTTT. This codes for CASSPRSSEAFF.

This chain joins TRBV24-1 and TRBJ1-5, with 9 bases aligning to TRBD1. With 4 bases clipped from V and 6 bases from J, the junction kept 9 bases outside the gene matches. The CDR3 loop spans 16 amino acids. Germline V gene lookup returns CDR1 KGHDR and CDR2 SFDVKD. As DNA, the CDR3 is TGTGCCACCAGTGACCAGACAGGGGGAATCGGTCAGCCCCAGCATTTT. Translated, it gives CATSDQTGGIGQPQHF.

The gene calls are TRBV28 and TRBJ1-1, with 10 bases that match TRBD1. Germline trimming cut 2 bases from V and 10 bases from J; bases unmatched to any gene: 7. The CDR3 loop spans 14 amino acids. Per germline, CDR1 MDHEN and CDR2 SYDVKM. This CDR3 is CASSLLVRDRGAFF. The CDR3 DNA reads TGTGCCAGCAGTTTACTAGTCCGGGACAGGGGAGCTTTCTTT. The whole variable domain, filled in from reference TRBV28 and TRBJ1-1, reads DVKVTQSSRYLVKRTGEKVFLECVQDMDHENMFWYRQDPGLGLRLIYFSYDVKMKEKGDIPEGYSVSREKKERFSLILESASTNQTSMYLCASSLLVRDRGAFFGQGTRLTVV.

The CDR3 reads CASSSPLRGHRETQYF. The CDR3 DNA reads TGTGCCAGCAGTTCTCCCCTTCGGGGACACCGTGAGACCCAGTACTTC. J is TRBJ2-5 and V is TRBV28, with a tentative D call TRBD1 (6 bases). The CDR3 spans 16 residues. The ends were cut back, 4 bases at V and 5 bases at J, with 20 bases in the middle. CDR1 is MDHEN and CDR2 is SYDVKM in the germline V gene.

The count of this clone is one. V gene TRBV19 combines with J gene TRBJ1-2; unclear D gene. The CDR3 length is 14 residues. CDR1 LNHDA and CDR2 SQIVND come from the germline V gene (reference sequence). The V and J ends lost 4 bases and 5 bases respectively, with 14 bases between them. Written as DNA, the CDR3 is TGTGCCAGTAGTACGGGAGGGAGTTTTTATGGCTACACCTTC. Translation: CASSTGGSFYGYTF.

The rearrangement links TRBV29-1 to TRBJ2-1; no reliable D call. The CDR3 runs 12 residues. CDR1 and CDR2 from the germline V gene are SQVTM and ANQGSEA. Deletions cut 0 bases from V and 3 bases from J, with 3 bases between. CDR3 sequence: CSVEDHYNEQFF. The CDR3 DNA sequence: TGCAGCGTTGAAGATCACTACAATGAGCAGTTCTTC.

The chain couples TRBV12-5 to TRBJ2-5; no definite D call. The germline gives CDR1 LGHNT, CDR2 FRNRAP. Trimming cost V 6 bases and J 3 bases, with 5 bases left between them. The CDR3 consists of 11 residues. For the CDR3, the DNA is TGTGCTAGTGGCCCTGAAGAGACCCAGTACTTC. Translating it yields CASGPEETQYF.

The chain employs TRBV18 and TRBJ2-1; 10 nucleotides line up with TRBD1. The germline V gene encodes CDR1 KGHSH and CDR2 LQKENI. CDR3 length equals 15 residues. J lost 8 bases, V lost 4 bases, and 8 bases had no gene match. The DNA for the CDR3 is TGTGCCAGCTCACGGGTGACAGGGGGCACAGATGAGCAGTTCTTC. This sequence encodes CASSRVTGGTDEQFF.

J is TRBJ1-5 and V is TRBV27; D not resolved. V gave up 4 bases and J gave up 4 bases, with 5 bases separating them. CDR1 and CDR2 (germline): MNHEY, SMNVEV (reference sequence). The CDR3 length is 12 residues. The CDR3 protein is CASSYTNQPQHF. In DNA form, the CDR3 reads TGTGCCAGCAGTTATACTAATCAGCCCCAGCATTTT.

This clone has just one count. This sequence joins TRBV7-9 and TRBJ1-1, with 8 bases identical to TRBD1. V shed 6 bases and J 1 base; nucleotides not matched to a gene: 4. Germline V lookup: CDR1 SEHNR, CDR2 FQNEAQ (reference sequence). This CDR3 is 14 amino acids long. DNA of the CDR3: TGTGCCAGCAGGGGACAGGAATCGAACACTGAAGCTTTCTTT. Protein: CASRGQESNTEAFF.

The CDR3 sequence is CASSPGPDGFKNIQYF. CDR3 sequence (DNA): TGTGCCAGTAGTCCCGGCCCCGACGGGTTCAAAAACATTCAGTACTTC. The genes are TRBV19 and TRBJ2-4; no clear D gene. Germline CDR1 is LNHDA and CDR2 is SQIVND (reference sequence). The CDR3 contains 16 residues. V dropped 5 bases and J dropped 3 bases, with 17 bases sitting between them.

The CDR3 sequence: CASRLQGAQGYTF. The CDR3 DNA reads as TGTGCCAGCAGGCTACAGGGGGCGCAGGGCTACACCTTC. V usage is TRBV12-3 or TRBV12-4 and J usage is TRBJ1-2, with 9 bases lining up with TRBD1. The V segment lost 6 bases and the J segment 8 bases; nucleotides outside the gene matches: 7. This CDR3 is 13 amino acids long.

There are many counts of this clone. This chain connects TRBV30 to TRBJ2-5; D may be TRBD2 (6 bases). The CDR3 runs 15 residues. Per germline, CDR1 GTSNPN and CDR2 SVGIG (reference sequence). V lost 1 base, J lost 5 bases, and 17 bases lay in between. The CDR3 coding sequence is TGTGCCTGGAGTGGAGGCCATGGGGGGTTTGAGACCCAGTACTTC. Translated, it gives CAWSGGHGGFETQYF.

As DNA, the CDR3 is TGTGCCAGCAGCTTAGGAGACAGGGGGGAAGAGACCCAGTACTTC. It is translated as CASSLGDRGEETQYF. The chain uses TRBV7-9 and TRBJ2-5; 9 bases fit TRBD1. This CDR3 spans 15 amino acids. Trimming removed 1 base from V and 3 bases from J; junction bases left unmatched: 3. Germline V gene data show CDR1 as SEHNR and CDR2 as FQNEAQ (reference sequence).

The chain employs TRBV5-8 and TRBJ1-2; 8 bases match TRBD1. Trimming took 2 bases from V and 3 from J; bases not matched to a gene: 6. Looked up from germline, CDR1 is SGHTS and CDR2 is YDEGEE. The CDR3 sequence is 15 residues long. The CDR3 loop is CASSLFTGGHYGYTF. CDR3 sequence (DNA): TGTGCCAGCAGCTTATTCACAGGGGGACACTATGGCTACACCTTC.

DNA for the CDR3: TGTGCCAGCAGTTACGCCATAGACAGGGGGCGCGGAACCCAGTTCTTC. Residues: CASSYAIDRGRGTQFF. The rearrangement joins TRBV6-6 to TRBJ2-1; 10 bases are a match to TRBD1. There are 16 residues in the CDR3. Germline assignment: CDR1 MNHNY and CDR2 SVGAGI (reference sequence). Germline trimming cut 2 bases from V and 13 bases from J; bases unmatched to any gene: 14.

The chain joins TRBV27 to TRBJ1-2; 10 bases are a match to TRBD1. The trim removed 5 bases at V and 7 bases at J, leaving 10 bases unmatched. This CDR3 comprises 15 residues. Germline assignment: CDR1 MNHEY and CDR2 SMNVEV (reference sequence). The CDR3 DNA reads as TGTGCCAGCAGTGCCACGGGACAGGGGATTTTTGGCTACACCTTC. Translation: CASSATGQGIFGYTF.

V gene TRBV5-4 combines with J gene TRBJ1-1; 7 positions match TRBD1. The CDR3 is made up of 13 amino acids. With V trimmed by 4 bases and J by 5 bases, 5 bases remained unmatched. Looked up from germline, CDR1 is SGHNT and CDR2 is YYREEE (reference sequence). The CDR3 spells CASSRRGVTEAFF. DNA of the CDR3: TGTGCCAGCAGCCGCAGGGGGGTTACTGAAGCTTTCTTT.

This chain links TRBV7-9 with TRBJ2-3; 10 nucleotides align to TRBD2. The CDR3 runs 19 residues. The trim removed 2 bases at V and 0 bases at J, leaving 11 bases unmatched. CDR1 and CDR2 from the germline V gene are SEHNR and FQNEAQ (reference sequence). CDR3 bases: TGTGCCAGCAGCTTAAGGTGGCTAGCGGGAGTGAACAGCACAGATACGCAGTATTTT. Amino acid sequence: CASSLRWLAGVNSTDTQYF.

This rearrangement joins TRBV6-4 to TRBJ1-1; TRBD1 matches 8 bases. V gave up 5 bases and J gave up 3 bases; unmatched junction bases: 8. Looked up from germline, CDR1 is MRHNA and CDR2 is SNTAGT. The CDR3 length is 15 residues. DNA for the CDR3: TGTGCCAGCAGTTCCTCCGGGACAGGTGACACTGAAGCTTTCTTT. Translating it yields CASSSSGTGDTEAFF.

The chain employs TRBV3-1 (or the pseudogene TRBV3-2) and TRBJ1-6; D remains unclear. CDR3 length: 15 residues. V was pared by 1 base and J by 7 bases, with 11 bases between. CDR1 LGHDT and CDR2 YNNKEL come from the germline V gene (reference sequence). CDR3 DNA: TGTGCCAGCAGCCAAGCCTTGGGCGGGAATTCACCCCTCCACTTT. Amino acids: CASSQALGGNSPLHF.